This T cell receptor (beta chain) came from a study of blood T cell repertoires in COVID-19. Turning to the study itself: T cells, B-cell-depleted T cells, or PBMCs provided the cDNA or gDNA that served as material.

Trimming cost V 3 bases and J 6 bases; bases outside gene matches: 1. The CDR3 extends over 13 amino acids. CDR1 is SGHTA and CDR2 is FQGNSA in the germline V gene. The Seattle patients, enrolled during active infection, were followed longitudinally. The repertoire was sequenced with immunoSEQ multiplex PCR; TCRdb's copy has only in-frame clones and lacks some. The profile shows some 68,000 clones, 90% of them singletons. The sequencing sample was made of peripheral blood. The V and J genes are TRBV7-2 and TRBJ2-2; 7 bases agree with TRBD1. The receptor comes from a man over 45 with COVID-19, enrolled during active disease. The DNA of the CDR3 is TGTGCCAGCAGCTTCCAGGGGGCCGGGGAGCTGTTTTTT. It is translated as CASSFQGAGELFF.